Shown below are 20 T cell receptor beta chains from a single sample sequenced in a study of T cells after yellow fever vaccination. MiXCR, applied by TCRdb to the 5' RACE reads, yields one record per CDR3 protein. The sample lists about 99,000 distinct CDR3 sequences; under 6.5% were seen once. This specimen was CD8+ T cells sorted from PBMCs, taken 10 days after the yellow fever booster vaccination. The receptor source for this set is a man in his late teens or twenties who received the YFV17D yellow fever vaccine.

This chain uses TRBV5-4 with TRBJ1-1; unclear D gene. This CDR3 is 13 amino acids long. The germline gives CDR1 SGHNT, CDR2 YYREEE (reference sequence). V lost 4 bases and J lost 7, with 14 bases in between. Written as DNA, the CDR3 is TGTGCCAGCAGCCCCGGGTCCGAGGGTGAAGCTTTCTTT. Its protein product is CASSPGSEGEAFF.

This clonotype came up many times. This chain uses TRBV20-1 with TRBJ1-5; D possibly corresponds to TRBD1 (6 bases). Trimming removed 3 bases at V and 4 bases at J, with 16 bases between. This CDR3 spans 15 amino acids. From germline, CDR1 is DFQATT and CDR2 SNEGSKA (reference sequence). The CDR3 nucleotides are TGCAGTGCTAGTCTATCCGGGGGCGGGAATCAGCCCCAGCATTTT. It codes for CSASLSGGGNQPQHF.

This chain joins TRBV2 and TRBJ2-3; D remains unclear. Per the germline V gene, CDR1 is SNHLY and CDR2 is FYNNEI. The CDR3 consists of 12 residues. The germline V and J ends were trimmed by 2 bases and 5 bases, with 5 bases remaining between them. The CDR3 sequence: CASSELLDTQYF. For the CDR3, the DNA is TGTGCCAGCAGTGAATTGCTAGATACGCAGTATTTT.

This clonotype was seen a few times. This chain uses TRBV7-9 with TRBJ2-3; D is possibly TRBD1 (6 bases). CDR3 length equals 15 residues. Germline assignment: CDR1 SEHNR and CDR2 FQNEAQ (reference sequence). Trimming stripped 3 bases from V and 4 bases from J, with 14 bases between. The CDR3 loop is CASSLGQGPADTQYF. The DNA for the CDR3 is TGTGCCAGCAGCTTGGGGCAGGGGCCCGCAGATACGCAGTATTTT. The full variable domain, with the rest looked up from reference TRBV7-9 and TRBJ2-3, is DTGVSQNPRHKITKRGQNVTFRCDPISEHNRLYWYRQTLGQGPEFLTYFQNEAQLEKSRLLSDRFSAERPKGSFSTLEIQRTEQGDSAMYLCASSLGQGPADTQYFGPGTRLTVL.

The chain links TRBV28 to TRBJ2-2; D is possibly TRBD1 (7 bases). This CDR3 spans 16 amino acids. The ends were cut back, 5 bases at V and 2 bases at J, with 15 bases in the middle. Germline CDR1 is MDHEN and CDR2 is SYDVKM. CDR3 residues: CASSRGTELNTGELFF. In nucleotides, the CDR3 is TGTGCCAGCAGTCGCGGGACAGAACTCAACACCGGGGAGCTGTTTTTT.

The rearrangement uses TRBV12-3 or TRBV12-4 and TRBJ1-2; D is undetermined. CDR3 length: 14 residues. The V end was cut by 5 bases, the J end by 2 bases, with 12 bases between. The CDR3 protein is CASSPTSENYGYTF. CDR3 sequence (DNA): TGTGCCAGCAGTCCGACTTCCGAAAACTATGGCTACACCTTC.

The chain combines TRBV11-2 with TRBJ2-5; 8 nucleotides match TRBD2. Germline loops: CDR1 SGHAT, CDR2 FQNNGV. The CDR3 loop spans 16 amino acids. The V gene end was trimmed by 5 bases and the J gene end by 4 bases; junction bases not matched to a gene: 12. CDR3 coding DNA: TGTGCCAGCAGCCCCGCCGGCGGGGGGTCTCGAGAGACCCAGTACTTC. Protein product: CASSPAGGGSRETQYF.

This clonotype was recorded many times. The V call is TRBV7-6, the J call TRBJ1-1, with a possible D match to TRBD1 (6 bases). The germline gives CDR1 SGHVS, CDR2 FNYEAQ. Trimming removed 1 base at V and 0 bases at J, with 12 bases between. The CDR3 is 16 residues long. The CDR3 is CASSLGVTGLNTEAFF. Here the CDR3 DNA reads TGTGCCAGCAGCTTAGGGGTAACAGGGTTGAACACTGAAGCTTTCTTT.

This chain joins TRBV4-1 and TRBJ2-7; D remains unclear. From germline, CDR1 is MGHRA and CDR2 YSYEKL. The ends were cut back, 3 bases at V and 3 bases at J, with 27 bases in the middle. The length of the CDR3 is 19 residues. CDR3 amino acids: CASSQAPGRIGLKGYEQYV. The CDR3 DNA reads TGCGCCAGCAGCCAGGCACCCGGCAGGATCGGTTTAAAAGGCTACGAGCAGTACGTC.

The rearrangement uses TRBV27 and TRBJ2-7; 8 bases match TRBD2. Germline V gives CDR1 MNHEY, CDR2 SMNVEV (reference sequence). The trim removed 6 bases at V and 6 bases at J, leaving 7 bases unmatched. The CDR3 covers 13 residues. The CDR3 sequence is CASSYGGGTEQYF. The DNA for the CDR3 is TGTGCCAGCAGCTACGGGGGGGGTACCGAGCAGTACTTC.

This sequence joins TRBV5-5 and TRBJ2-1; D gene ambiguous. V lost 0 bases and J 0 bases, leaving 10 bases between the germline ends. Germline CDR1 reads SGHKS; CDR2 reads YYEKEE (reference sequence). This CDR3 region has 16 residues. CDR3 bases: TGTGCCAGCAGCTTGGCTGGGTTCAGCTCCTACAATGAGCAGTTCTTC. Protein sequence: CASSLAGFSSYNEQFF.

This clonotype was seen a handful of times. The chain recombines TRBV5-1 with TRBJ2-7; possibly TRBD2 for D (5 bases). Per germline, CDR1 SGHRS and CDR2 YFSETQ. The CDR3 is 13 amino acids. The V gene lost 0 bases and the J gene lost 3 bases, with 7 bases spanning the gap. CDR3 protein: CASSLGSGYEQYV. The CDR3 nucleotides read TGCGCCAGCAGCTTGGGGAGCGGCTACGAGCAGTACGTC.

This chain connects TRBV19 to TRBJ2-1; possibly TRBD2 for D (6 bases). The CDR3 sequence is 11 residues long. Germline loops: CDR1 LNHDA, CDR2 SQIVND (reference sequence). V lost 11 bases to trimming and J lost 8 bases, with 13 bases between them. The CDR3 protein is CAGGTPHEQFF. The CDR3 DNA reads as TGTGCCGGCGGGACCCCCCATGAGCAGTTCTTC.

There are a few counts of this clonotype. The V and J genes are TRBV4-1 and TRBJ2-5, with 11 positions matching TRBD2. Trimming cost V 0 bases and J 7 bases; bases outside gene matches: 7. The CDR3 consists of 16 residues. CDR1 and CDR2 from the germline V gene are MGHRA and YSYEKL. The CDR3 is CASSQDIAGGHWTQYF. CDR3 nucleotide sequence: TGCGCCAGCAGCCAAGATATAGCGGGGGGGCACTGGACCCAGTACTTC.

The CDR3 protein is CSARAGLAGGPVPTDTQYF. The DNA of the CDR3 is TGCAGTGCTAGAGCGGGACTAGCGGGGGGGCCTGTTCCCACAGATACGCAGTATTTT. The chain combines TRBV20-1 with TRBJ2-3, with TRBD2 matching 16 bases. This CDR3 spans 19 amino acids. Germline CDR1 is DFQATT and CDR2 is SNEGSKA (reference sequence). V lost 1 base to trimming and J lost 2 bases; unmatched junction nucleotides: 9.

This clonotype appeared many times. J is TRBJ1-5 and V is TRBV12-3 or TRBV12-4; D is ambiguous. The length of the CDR3 is 11 residues. Trimming removed 4 bases from V and 6 bases from J, with 4 bases in between. CDR3 in DNA: TGTGCCAGCAGTTCTGGTCAGCCCCAGCATTTT. Translated: CASSSGQPQHF.

The V gene is TRBV5-1, the J gene TRBJ2-7; either TRBD1 or TRBD2 may supply D (5 bases each). CDR3 length: 12 residues. With 1 base removed from V and 7 bases from J, the gap between germline ends came to 9 bases. From germline, CDR1 is SGHRS and CDR2 YFSETQ. The CDR3 bases are TGCGCCAGCAGCTTGAATTGGGGGGAGCAGTACTTC. It yields the protein CASSLNWGEQYF.

The rearrangement joins TRBV7-9 to TRBJ1-1; 7 bases match TRBD1. V gave up 1 base and J gave up 4 bases; unmatched junction bases: 0. The germline V gene encodes CDR1 SEHNR and CDR2 FQNEAQ (reference sequence). The CDR3 runs 13 residues. CDR3 nucleotides: TGTGCCAGCAGCTTAGAGGGGGCCACTGAAGCTTTCTTT. Its protein product is CASSLEGATEAFF.

This clonotype was counted only a few times. V gene TRBV4-1 combines with J gene TRBJ2-6, with D unresolved. The germline CDR1 and CDR2 sequences are MGHRA and YSYEKL. This CDR3 is 18 amino acids long. V was shortened by 4 bases and J by 0 bases, with 16 bases between the two germline ends. As DNA, the CDR3 is TGCGCCAGCAGCCCAAGCAGGCCAACCGTCTCTGGGGCCAACGTCCTGACTTTC. It is translated as CASSPSRPTVSGANVLTF.

In nucleotides, the CDR3 is TGCGCCAGCAGCCAAGAGTCAGGGCAGGGAGGACAGCCCCAGCATTTT. Protein sequence: CASSQESGQGGQPQHF. V is TRBV4-3 and J is TRBJ1-5; perhaps TRBD1 as D (5 bases). Germline V gene lookup returns CDR1 LGHNA and CDR2 YSLEER. The CDR3 totals 16 residues. V lost 0 bases, J lost 7 bases, and 16 bases lay in between.